The 26 T cell receptor beta chains in this list originate from one sample, sequenced in a study of lymphopenia after photon versus proton radiotherapy. Libraries were prepared by immunoSEQ multiplex PCR; TCRdb keeps only in-frame clonotypes and omits some of them. The sample has 60,000 or so clones, 87% seen once. The sequences come from peripheral blood, collected from a patient treated with proton-based radiotherapy. All receptors derive from an elderly man with esophageal cancer.

This clone was found once. The CDR3 region is CASSLTGTSYEQYF. The CDR3 nucleotides read TGTGCCAGCAGCTTAACAGGGACCTCCTACGAGCAGTACTTC. The V call is TRBV9, the J call TRBJ2-7; tentatively, D is TRBD1 (6 bases). CDR3 length equals 14 residues. Trimming stripped 4 bases from V and 0 bases from J, with 11 bases between. The V gene's germline CDR1 is SGDLS and CDR2 YYNGEE.

The V and J genes are TRBV7-9 and TRBJ1-1; D is unresolved. Germline-derived CDR1 and CDR2 are SEHNR and FQNEAQ (reference sequence). Trimming left V 8 bases short and J 3 bases short, with 13 bases between. CDR3 length equals 13 residues. CDR3 in DNA: TGTGCCAGCGAGGGATTAGAGTACACTGAAGCTTTCTTT. It encodes CASEGLEYTEAFF.

The gene calls are TRBV18 and TRBJ1-4; no reliable D call. The CDR3 totals 15 residues. The V gene's germline CDR1 is KGHSH and CDR2 LQKENI. The V end lost 4 bases, the J end lost 4 bases, and 13 bases lay between the germline ends. The CDR3 loop reads CASSRWQRNNEKLFF. DNA of the CDR3: TGTGCCAGCTCACGGTGGCAGCGCAATAATGAAAAACTGTTTTTT.

This sequence joins TRBV7-2 and TRBJ2-1; D gene unclear. V was pared by 4 bases and J by 1 base, with 14 bases between. Germline V gene data show CDR1 as SGHTA and CDR2 as FQGNSA. The CDR3 consists of 16 residues. The CDR3 is CASSSGRVRSYNEQFF. The CDR3 DNA reads TGTGCCAGCAGCTCCGGACGGGTACGTTCCTACAATGAGCAGTTCTTC.

The chain recombines TRBV5-6 with TRBJ2-3; D is ambiguous. V was trimmed by 4 bases and J by 2 bases, leaving 2 bases between them. Germline lookup yields CDR1 SGHDT and CDR2 YYEEEE. The CDR3 length is 11 residues. This CDR3 is CASSLTDTQYF. As DNA, the CDR3 is TGTGCCAGCAGCCTCACAGATACGCAGTATTTT.

The chain employs TRBV29-1 and TRBJ1-4; the D gene is possibly TRBD1 (6 bases). Trimming left V 6 bases short and J 6 bases short, with 20 bases between. CDR1 is SQVTM, CDR2 ANQGSEA, per germline. This CDR3 is built from 15 residues. The CDR3 sequence: CSVQPSGGADEKLFF. CDR3 sequence (DNA): TGCAGCGTCCAACCGAGTGGGGGGGCCGATGAAAAACTGTTTTTT. Filled out from reference TRBV29-1 and TRBJ1-4, the complete variable domain reads SAVISQKPSRDICQRGTSLTIQCQVDSQVTMMFWYRQQPGQSLTLIATANQGSEATYESGFVIDKFPISRPNLTFSTLTVSNMSPEDSSIYLCSVQPSGGADEKLFFGSGTQLSVL.

The chain uses TRBV5-1 and TRBJ2-2; 8 nucleotides agree with TRBD2. The CDR3 has 18 residues. V trimming: 0 bases; J trimming: 4 bases; junction bases outside the gene matches: 11. Germline lookup yields CDR1 SGHRS and CDR2 YFSETQ. The CDR3 reads CASSLEGGSGGRTGELFF. The CDR3 DNA is TGCGCCAGCAGCTTGGAGGGCGGAAGCGGGGGCCGCACCGGGGAGCTGTTTTTT. The full variable domain, in which reference TRBV5-1 and TRBJ2-2 provide the parts outside the CDR3, is KAGVTQTPRYLIKTRGQQVTLSCSPISGHRSVSWYQQTPGQGLQFLFEYFSETQRNKGNFPGRFSGRQFSNSRSEMNVSTLELGDSALYLCASSLEGGSGGRTGELFFGEGSRLTVL.

This clone appeared once. Here the CDR3 DNA reads TGTGCCAGCAGCTTATACCGGGACACGAGCTACGAGCAGTACTTC. It yields the protein CASSLYRDTSYEQYF. The chain uses TRBV11-2 and TRBJ2-7; tentatively, D is TRBD1 (6 bases). CDR1 and CDR2 (germline): SGHAT, FQNNGV. There are 15 residues in the CDR3. Trimming shortened V by 2 bases and J by 3 bases, and 14 bases separated the two germline ends.

The sample holds a few counts of this clone. The gene calls are TRBV18 and TRBJ2-3; D remains unclear. Germline CDR1 reads KGHSH; CDR2 reads LQKENI. The CDR3 consists of 13 residues. V was trimmed by 2 bases and J by 2 bases, leaving 5 bases between them. DNA for the CDR3: TGTGCCAGCTCACCAGGGGACACAGATACGCAGTATTTT. Translating gives CASSPGDTDTQYF.

This rearrangement joins TRBV5-1 to TRBJ1-2; D might be TRBD1 (5 bases). From germline, CDR1 is SGHRS and CDR2 YFSETQ. V was clipped by 1 base and J by 10 bases, with 11 bases between them. The CDR3 has 12 amino acids. CDR3 DNA sequence: TGCGCCAGCAGCTTGCAGGGCTTAGACTACACCTTC. Translation: CASSLQGLDYTF.

The chain uses TRBV6-5 and TRBJ2-3, with D possibly TRBD1 on 6 matching bases. The CDR3 consists of 15 residues. Trimming stripped 0 bases from V and 3 bases from J, with 10 bases between. The germline V gene encodes CDR1 MNHEY and CDR2 SVGAGI. DNA of the CDR3: TGTGCCAGCAGTTACTCGTCCAGGGGTACAGATACGCAGTATTTT. Amino acids: CASSYSSRGTDTQYF.

The chain is built from TRBV30 and TRBJ2-5; unclear D gene. V dropped 7 bases and J dropped 4 bases, with 10 bases sitting between them. CDR1 GTSNPN and CDR2 SVGIG come from the germline V gene (reference sequence). The CDR3 has 11 residues. The CDR3: CAFSFPETQYF. For the CDR3, the DNA is TGTGCCTTCTCGTTCCCAGAGACCCAGTACTTC.

The chain couples TRBV29-1 to TRBJ1-2, with 9 positions matching TRBD1. Per germline, CDR1 SQVTM and CDR2 ANQGSEA. J gave up 7 bases and V 7 bases, and 10 bases lay outside the gene matches. The length of the CDR3 is 13 residues. The CDR3 bases are TGCAGCGCCGAGGGGACAGGGAGGGCTGGCTACACCTTC. It yields the protein CSAEGTGRAGYTF.

The chain has TRBV9 and TRBJ1-3; 10 bases are shared with TRBD1. This CDR3 is 15 amino acids long. Germline CDR1 reads SGDLS; CDR2 reads YYNGEE. The ends lost 6 bases at V and 4 bases at J; junction bases unmatched: 7. The chain's CDR3 is CASTRTGGDGNTIYF. The CDR3 coding sequence is TGTGCCAGCACCCGGACAGGGGGTGACGGAAACACCATATATTTT.

J is TRBJ2-3 and V is TRBV9, with D possibly TRBD1 on 7 matching bases. Germline values: CDR1 SGDLS, CDR2 YYNGEE. The V gene lost 0 bases and the J gene lost 6 bases, with 14 bases spanning the gap. CDR3 length: 15 amino acids. CDR3 in amino acids: CASSVDTGEADTQYF. CDR3 nucleotide sequence: TGTGCCAGCAGCGTAGATACAGGGGAGGCCGATACGCAGTATTTT.

The chain recombines TRBV4-1 with TRBJ2-5; possible D gene TRBD2, 7 bases. This CDR3 is 17 amino acids long. Germline assignment: CDR1 MGHRA and CDR2 YSYEKL. Deletions cut 1 base from V and 2 bases from J, with 17 bases between. CDR3 loop: CASSQAPRGGDQETQYF. CDR3 sequence (DNA): TGCGCCAGCAGCCAAGCACCGAGGGGGGGGGATCAAGAGACCCAGTACTTC.

The chain couples TRBV18 to TRBJ2-7, with 7 nucleotides matching TRBD2. The CDR3 loop spans 16 amino acids. The V gene end was trimmed by 3 bases and the J gene end by 0 bases; junction bases not matched to a gene: 8. CDR1 is KGHSH, CDR2 LQKENI, per germline. CDR3 DNA: TGTGCCAGCTCACCGGGGAGGGCGCAAATCTCCTACGAGCAGTACTTC. It codes for CASSPGRAQISYEQYF.

The CDR3 DNA follows: TGTGCCATCAGTGAGGCTCCCGTTATGAACACTGAAGCTTTCTTT. It yields the protein CAISEAPVMNTEAFF. The V call is TRBV10-3, the J call TRBJ1-1; D is unclear. CDR3 length: 15 amino acids. CDR1 is ENHRY, CDR2 SYGVKD, per germline. The germline V and J ends were trimmed by 2 bases and 0 bases, with 10 bases remaining between them.

V is TRBV9 and J is TRBJ2-7; 7 bases are shared with TRBD1. CDR1 is SGDLS and CDR2 is YYNGEE in the germline V gene. The V segment lost 0 bases and the J segment 2 bases; nucleotides outside the gene matches: 5. The CDR3 sequence is 15 residues long. The CDR3 loop reads CASSVAPGQPYEQYF. For the CDR3, the DNA is TGTGCCAGCAGCGTAGCCCCGGGACAGCCCTACGAGCAGTACTTC.

V and J are TRBV6-5 and TRBJ2-7; D possibly corresponds to TRBD1 (6 bases). The V end lost 8 bases, the J end lost 0 bases, and 8 bases lay between the germline ends. This CDR3 is built from 12 residues. Germline values: CDR1 MNHEY, CDR2 SVGAGI. The CDR3 nucleotides are TGTGCCAGCGGGGGCTACTCCTACGAGCAGTACTTC. Translated: CASGGYSYEQYF.

The V and J genes are TRBV29-1 and TRBJ2-2; TRBD1 or TRBD2 may be the D gene (5 bases each). Germline loops: CDR1 SQVTM, CDR2 ANQGSEA. V was pared by 4 bases and J by 11 bases, with 11 bases between. This CDR3 region has 11 residues. The DNA of the CDR3 is TGCAGCGTTGGGACATGGGACGAGCTGTTTTTT. This translates into CSVGTWDELFF.

In this sample, this clone turned up a few times. The chain carries TRBV29-1 and TRBJ2-6; no clear D gene. The germline V gene encodes CDR1 SQVTM and CDR2 ANQGSEA. V shed 6 bases and J shed 0 bases, with 9 bases lying between them. The CDR3 is 14 residues long. The CDR3 DNA is TGCAGCGTCCTAATCTTCTCTGGGGCCAACGTCCTGACTTTC. Translating gives CSVLIFSGANVLTF.

In its sample, this clone was seen a few times. The chain links TRBV25-1 to TRBJ2-1, with D perhaps TRBD1 or TRBD2 (5 bases each). V dropped 2 bases and J dropped 8 bases, with 16 bases sitting between them. The V gene's germline CDR1 is MGHDK and CDR2 SYGVNS. This CDR3 comprises 15 residues. The CDR3 region has the DNA TGTGCCAGCAGTGAACCCGGGACCCTGGGCGATGAGCAGTTCTTC. This translates into CASSEPGTLGDEQFF.

The chain has TRBV2 and TRBJ2-7; D is undetermined. The CDR3 has 13 residues. V dropped 9 bases and J dropped 2 bases, with 14 bases sitting between them. Germline V CDR1 and CDR2: SNHLY, FYNNEI. CDR3 residues: CASSPPSAYEQYF. The CDR3, as DNA: TGTGCCAGTAGTCCCCCATCGGCCTACGAGCAGTACTTC.

The chain carries TRBV5-1 and TRBJ1-2; the match to TRBD1 covers 7 bases. CDR3 length equals 15 residues. The ends lost 4 bases at V and 1 base at J; junction bases unmatched: 7. Looked up from germline, CDR1 is SGHRS and CDR2 is YFSETQ. The DNA of the CDR3 is TGCGCCAGCAGCGTTACAGGGGATTATAACTATGGCTACACCTTC. It specifies CASSVTGDYNYGYTF. Together with reference TRBV5-1 and TRBJ1-2, the CDR3 gives the full variable domain: KAGVTQTPRYLIKTRGQQVTLSCSPISGHRSVSWYQQTPGQGLQFLFEYFSETQRNKGNFPGRFSGRQFSNSRSEMNVSTLELGDSALYLCASSVTGDYNYGYTFGSGTRLTVV.

This chain connects TRBV4-3 to TRBJ2-1; 10 bases map to TRBD2. J was trimmed by 7 bases and V by 0 bases; bases with no gene match: 6. This CDR3 region has 16 residues. From germline, CDR1 is LGHNA and CDR2 YSLEER. CDR3 bases: TGCGCCAGCAGCCAAGATCTTAGCGGGAGGATGAATGAGCAGTTCTTC. This encodes CASSQDLSGRMNEQFF.